The 23 T cell receptor beta chains presented below share a single source sample, sequenced in a study of cytomegalovirus exposure and HLA in healthy donors. Only in-frame clones appear in the TCRdb table, and some are missing; sequencing was by immunoSEQ multiplex PCR. The table lists 110,000 to 150,000 clones, roughly 93% of them singletons. Sequenced sample: PBMCs. These receptors were collected from a man between 18 and 35 years old in good health and CMV-seropositive.

CDR3 sequence reads: CSVYRGLNTEAFF. The DNA of the CDR3 is TGCAGCGTTTACAGGGGATTGAACACTGAAGCTTTCTTT. This chain connects TRBV29-1 to TRBJ1-1; 7 bases align to TRBD1. The CDR3 runs to 13 residues. The trim removed 5 bases at V and 0 bases at J, leaving 3 bases unmatched. CDR1 is SQVTM, CDR2 ANQGSEA, per germline.

This clone has a single count. V is TRBV6-1 and J is TRBJ2-1, with TRBD2 matching over 8 bases. The CDR3 has 15 amino acids. Losses at the gene ends were 4 bases for V and 4 bases for J; bases not matched to a gene: 6. CDR1 MNHNS and CDR2 SASEGT come from the germline V gene. This chain's CDR3 is CASSVPLAEYNEQFF. CDR3 DNA sequence: TGTGCCAGCAGTGTACCACTAGCGGAGTACAATGAGCAGTTCTTC.

The V and J genes are TRBV27 and TRBJ1-2; TRBD1 agrees at 12 bases. V trimming: 5 bases; J trimming: 4 bases; junction bases outside the gene matches: 2. The CDR3 runs 14 residues. Germline V lookup: CDR1 MNHEY, CDR2 SMNVEV (reference sequence). Written as DNA, the CDR3 is TGTGCCAGCAGTGGGACAGGGGGCGGCTATGGCTACACCTTC. Protein sequence: CASSGTGGGYGYTF.

The V gene is TRBV2, the J gene TRBJ2-7; 8 nucleotides match TRBD1. Germline trimming cut 7 bases from V and 6 bases from J; bases unmatched to any gene: 8. This CDR3 has 13 amino acids. Per the germline V gene, CDR1 is SNHLY and CDR2 is FYNNEI. CDR3 bases: TGTGCCAGCACGAATCCAGGGGGCGGCGAGCAGTACTTC. This encodes CASTNPGGGEQYF. The full variable domain, in which reference TRBV2 and TRBJ2-7 provide the parts outside the CDR3, is EPEVTQTPSHQVTQMGQEVILRCVPISNHLYFYWYRQILGQKVEFLVSFYNNEISEKSEIFDDQFSVERPDGSNFTLKIRSTKLEDSAMYFCASTNPGGGEQYFGPGTRLTVT.

The gene calls are TRBV6-6 and TRBJ1-1, with D hard to call. This CDR3 comprises 14 residues. Per germline, CDR1 MNHNY and CDR2 SVGAGI (reference sequence). V lost 6 bases and J 10 bases, leaving 21 bases between the germline ends. The CDR3 loop reads CASSDLLLGAGAFF. CDR3 DNA: TGTGCCAGCAGCGACCTTCTCTTGGGCGCCGGAGCTTTCTTT.

The rearrangement uses TRBV7-3 and TRBJ2-3, with no clear D. The CDR3 is 13 residues long. CDR1 and CDR2 (germline): SGHTA, FQGTGA. V was shortened by 4 bases and J by 2 bases, with 7 bases between the two germline ends. CDR3 coding DNA: TGTGCCAGCAGCTCGAGTACCACAGATACGCAGTATTTT. This gives the protein CASSSSTTDTQYF.

The rearrangement joins TRBV13 to TRBJ2-1; 14 bases match TRBD2. The CDR3 sequence is 15 residues long. The V and J ends lost 7 bases and 6 bases, in that order; junction bases with no gene match: 5. Per germline, CDR1 PRHDT and CDR2 FYEKMQ (reference sequence). CDR3 DNA sequence: TGTGCCAGCAATAGGGGACTAGCGGGAGCCAATGAGCAGTTCTTC. Encoded protein: CASNRGLAGANEQFF.

The chain couples TRBV30 to TRBJ2-5, with unresolved D. This CDR3 is built from 13 residues. CDR1 GTSNPN and CDR2 SVGIG come from the germline V gene (reference sequence). V was clipped by 7 bases and J by 1 base, with 13 bases between them. CDR3 sequence: CALSRYTQETQYF. The CDR3 DNA reads as TGTGCCTTGAGCAGGTATACCCAAGAGACCCAGTACTTC.

The chain links TRBV7-2 to TRBJ2-5; the D is unclear. Germline V gives CDR1 SGHTA, CDR2 FQGNSA. Trimming took off 2 bases at V and 3 bases at J, with 10 bases between the two ends. This CDR3 region has 14 residues. CDR3: CASSLTAAKETQYF. The CDR3 DNA is TGTGCCAGCAGCTTAACGGCAGCGAAAGAGACCCAGTACTTC.

This chain connects TRBV12-1 to TRBJ1-1; the tabulated D call, TRBD1, remains unverified against the DNA. TRBV12-1 is classified as a pseudogene. The CDR3 has 12 residues. The CDR3 region is CVIPQGNTEAFF. DNA for the CDR3: TGTGTCATACCACAGGGGAACACTGAAGCTTTCTTT.

V is TRBV5-1 and J is TRBJ1-3, with D possibly being TRBD1 (5 bases). The CDR3 has 15 residues. Trimming stripped 4 bases from V and 0 bases from J, with 11 bases between. Germline values: CDR1 SGHRS, CDR2 YFSETQ. CDR3 sequence (DNA): TGCGCCAGCAGCCCATGGGGGGACTCTGGAAACACCATATATTTT. Encoded protein: CASSPWGDSGNTIYF.

The chain has TRBV5-1 and TRBJ2-7; D possibly corresponds to TRBD2 (5 bases). The V gene lost 0 bases and the J gene lost 1 base, with 11 bases spanning the gap. From germline, CDR1 is SGHRS and CDR2 YFSETQ. The CDR3 spans 15 residues. This CDR3 reads CASSLGRGESYEQYF. DNA for the CDR3: TGCGCCAGCAGCTTGGGACGGGGAGAGTCCTACGAGCAGTACTTC.

V is TRBV2 and J is TRBJ2-7; 7 nucleotides match TRBD1. V was pared by 4 bases and J by 2 bases, with 2 bases of the junction left unmatched. Germline CDR1 SNHLY, CDR2 FYNNEI. This CDR3 contains 13 residues. CDR3 nucleotide sequence: TGTGCCAGCAGTGGCGACAGGGCCTACGAGCAGTACTTC. Protein product: CASSGDRAYEQYF.

The chain uses TRBV15 and TRBJ1-2; 7 nucleotides line up with TRBD1. The CDR3 has 16 residues. V gave up 6 bases and J gave up 2 bases; unmatched junction bases: 12. From germline, CDR1 is LNHNV and CDR2 YYDKDF (reference sequence). The DNA for the CDR3 is TGTGCCACCAGAGCATTAGGAGGGGGCCGGAACTATGGCTACACCTTC. As protein: CATRALGGGRNYGYTF.

V is TRBV25-1 and J is TRBJ1-2; D uncertain. This CDR3 has 12 amino acids. Germline V CDR1 and CDR2: MGHDK, SYGVNS. V lost 3 bases and J lost 3, with 5 bases in between. DNA for the CDR3: TGTGCCAGCAGTGATTCAGACTATGGCTACACCTTC. This gives the protein CASSDSDYGYTF.

The V gene is TRBV19, the J gene TRBJ2-1; 8 bases are a match to TRBD2. This CDR3 spans 13 amino acids. Germline-derived CDR1 and CDR2 are LNHDA and SQIVND (reference sequence). After removal of 8 bases from V and 14 bases from J, the junction contained 14 bases not matched to a gene. CDR3 in amino acids: CASLGGLAGPKFF. CDR3 nucleotides: TGTGCCAGTCTCGGAGGGCTAGCGGGTCCAAAGTTCTTC.

The chain uses TRBV29-1 and TRBJ2-3; perhaps TRBD1 as D (5 bases). Germline CDR1 reads SQVTM; CDR2 reads ANQGSEA. The V end was cut by 1 base, the J end by 2 bases, with 10 bases between. The CDR3 spans 14 residues. The CDR3 DNA sequence: TGCAGCGTTGAAGGGCTAGGGGCCACAGATACGCAGTATTTT. It specifies CSVEGLGATDTQYF.

In regard to this clone: The sample carries other DNA sequences with the same CDR3. J is TRBJ2-7 and V is TRBV7-9; D gene ambiguous. The V end was cut by 1 base, the J end by 3 bases, with 4 bases between. Per the germline V gene, CDR1 is SEHNR and CDR2 is FQNEAQ (reference sequence). The CDR3 consists of 12 residues. This CDR3 reads CASSLDYYEQYF. CDR3 coding DNA: TGTGCCAGCAGCTTAGACTACTACGAGCAGTACTTC.

CDR3 in amino acids: CASKQGSYNEQFF. CDR3 sequence (DNA): TGTGCCAGCAAACAGGGCTCCTACAATGAGCAGTTCTTC. The chain combines TRBV2 with TRBJ2-1; tentative D call: TRBD1 (6 bases). CDR1 and CDR2 from the germline V gene are SNHLY and FYNNEI. The CDR3 runs to 13 residues. Trimming took off 7 bases at V and 0 bases at J, with 7 bases between the two ends.

The chain recombines TRBV2 with TRBJ2-5; the D is unclear. V shed 2 bases and J shed 7 bases, with 17 bases lying between them. CDR1 SNHLY and CDR2 FYNNEI come from the germline V gene. The CDR3 sequence is 15 residues long. CDR3 region: CASSESNRSPGTQYF. CDR3 DNA: TGTGCCAGCAGTGAAAGTAATCGATCCCCGGGGACCCAGTACTTC.

This clone showed up just once. This chain connects TRBV29-1 to TRBJ1-2; D might be TRBD1 (6 bases). The CDR3 extends over 14 amino acids. V lost 4 bases and J lost 4, with 16 bases in between. In germline, CDR1 is SQVTM, CDR2 ANQGSEA. This chain's CDR3 is CSVGGPGQFYGYTF. The CDR3 coding sequence is TGCAGCGTTGGGGGGCCGGGACAATTCTATGGCTACACCTTC.

In this sample, this clone turned up once. The rearrangement uses TRBV11-2 and TRBJ2-3; D is possibly TRBD1 (6 bases). The CDR3 contains 16 residues. Germline lookup yields CDR1 SGHAT and CDR2 FQNNGV. The V and J ends lost 5 bases and 2 bases respectively, with 17 bases between them. Written as DNA, the CDR3 is TGTGCCAGCAGCCCCAGAAACAGGGAAACCACAGATACGCAGTATTTT. This translates into CASSPRNRETTDTQYF.

Concerning this clone itself: Other DNA sequences in this specimen translate into the identical CDR3. The J gene is TRBJ2-3, the V gene TRBV15; 7 nucleotides line up with TRBD1. The germline gives CDR1 LNHNV, CDR2 YYDKDF (reference sequence). Trimming removed 4 bases from V and 1 base from J; junction bases left unmatched: 5. The CDR3 is made up of 15 amino acids. DNA of the CDR3: TGTGCCACCAGCACAAGACAGGGCGGCACAGATACGCAGTATTTT. Translated, it gives CATSTRQGGTDTQYF.